The entry below gives a single T cell receptor beta chain sequence along with its context. Its antigen remains unidentified. These data originate in a study of chemoradiotherapy in HPV16-positive cancers. Germline V gene sequence: CDR1 WSHSY, CDR2 SAAADI. V lost 5 bases to trimming and J lost 3 bases, with 5 bases between them. The CDR3 loop spans 13 amino acids. The data were produced by immunoSEQ multiplex PCR, yet TCRdb's version contains in-frame clones alone and is incomplete. The data show some 14,000 clones, around 70% seen once. Overall study findings and caveats: Better recurrence-free survival went with HPV-responsive T-cell expansion in HPV16-positive patients.

This chain joins TRBV10-2 and TRBJ2-6; no reliable D call. The TCR was taken from a human donor with HPV-associated anogenital cancer. Sampling was carried out from a patient who underwent chemoradiotherapy. The CDR3 spells CASSSNGANVLTF. CDR3 coding DNA: TGCGCCAGCAGTTCGAATGGGGCCAACGTCCTGACTTTC.